This is a list of T cell receptor beta chains from one sample in a study of T-cell memory formation after mild COVID-19. TCRdb re-called the 5' RACE reads with MiXCR, one entry per CDR3 protein. The sample consists of under 550,000 distinct CDR3 sequences, 15% to 20% of them appearing once. The sequenced sample was PBMCs or a T cell subset sorted from them (not recorded which). These receptor sequences come from a young man who had mild COVID-19 (a few samples of this study predate the infection). Cell type and time point are not known. Each CDR3 is given without its conserved first and last residue. Fields, in order: V gene, clone size, J gene, CDR3 protein. A clone size is listed for some rows: how often the clone was seen (once, few, many), or a class if it is expanded.

v_gene: TRBV5-1
abundance: .
j_gene: TRBJ2-5
CDR3aa: ASSLSTSGHGETQY

v_gene: TRBV7-9
abundance: .
j_gene: TRBJ2-7
CDR3aa: ASSLESSD

v_gene: TRBV5-1
abundance: .
j_gene: TRBJ1-1
CDR3aa: ASSLQGDNSGTEAF

v_gene: TRBV15
abundance: many
j_gene: TRBJ2-5
CDR3aa: ATSRDLETQY

v_gene: TRBV4-1
abundance: .
j_gene: TRBJ1-1
CDR3aa: ASSRTRDLGTEAF

v_gene: TRBV5-1
abundance: few
j_gene: TRBJ2-1
CDR3aa: ASSLEPQGRNEQF

v_gene: TRBV7-9
abundance: .
j_gene: TRBJ2-2
CDR3aa: ASSFRRDVDTGELF

v_gene: TRBV11-2
abundance: few
j_gene: TRBJ2-7
CDR3aa: ASSLEYIRRKASEQY

v_gene: TRBV5-1
abundance: few
j_gene: TRBJ2-2
CDR3aa: ASSLMAANTGELF

v_gene: TRBV24-1
abundance: few
j_gene: TRBJ2-1
CDR3aa: ATSDLQGSSYNEQF

v_gene: TRBV10-2
abundance: .
j_gene: TRBJ1-3
CDR3aa: ASRQGAQGNTIY

v_gene: TRBV20-1
abundance: .
j_gene: TRBJ1-4
CDR3aa: SAKTDYNEKLF

v_gene: TRBV5-1
abundance: .
j_gene: TRBJ1-2
CDR3aa: ASSPGRGSGYT

v_gene: TRBV11-2
abundance: few
j_gene: TRBJ2-5
CDR3aa: ASSGGLAAPLATQY

v_gene: TRBV11-2
abundance: .
j_gene: TRBJ2-7
CDR3aa: ASSLDHGSSYEQY

v_gene: TRBV10-2
abundance: many
j_gene: TRBJ2-7
CDR3aa: ASRGGAYEQY

v_gene: TRBV27
abundance: .
j_gene: TRBJ1-1
CDR3aa: ASSLLGITEAF

v_gene: TRBV20-1
abundance: .
j_gene: TRBJ2-1
CDR3aa: SASRDRRSGEQF

v_gene: TRBV14
abundance: few
j_gene: TRBJ2-3
CDR3aa: ASSQLYPDTQY

v_gene: TRBV12-3/TRBV12-4
abundance: many
j_gene: TRBJ2-1
CDR3aa: ASSTRTGEQF

v_gene: TRBV4-2
abundance: .
j_gene: TRBJ1-2
CDR3aa: ASSQDRTSSKGGYT

v_gene: TRBV4-1
abundance: .
j_gene: TRBJ1-4
CDR3aa: ASSARDRDEKLF

v_gene: TRBV5-1
abundance: few
j_gene: TRBJ1-6
CDR3aa: ASSLDSGQVSPLH

v_gene: TRBV5-1
abundance: many
j_gene: TRBJ2-2
CDR3aa: ASSLGTLYTGELF

v_gene: TRBV7-9
abundance: few
j_gene: TRBJ1-1
CDR3aa: ASSLARAEAF

v_gene: TRBV6-5
abundance: .
j_gene: TRBJ1-3
CDR3aa: ASSEGGSGNTIY

v_gene: TRBV9
abundance: few
j_gene: TRBJ1-6
CDR3aa: ASSGTVLSSYNSPLH

v_gene: TRBV20-1
abundance: few
j_gene: TRBJ1-6
CDR3aa: SALRSSYNSPLH

v_gene: TRBV4-1
abundance: few
j_gene: TRBJ2-3
CDR3aa: ASSRDPPASGGVRDTQY

v_gene: TRBV29-1
abundance: few
j_gene: TRBJ2-4
CDR3aa: SSESGGAGAKNIQY

v_gene: TRBV3-1
abundance: few
j_gene: TRBJ2-7
CDR3aa: ASSPTQAYEQY

v_gene: TRBV27
abundance: once
j_gene: TRBJ2-3
CDR3aa: ASSLSLSTDTQY

v_gene: TRBV7-9
abundance: .
j_gene: TRBJ2-5
CDR3aa: ASSLQFRGETQY

v_gene: TRBV7-9
abundance: few
j_gene: TRBJ2-4
CDR3aa: ASSLGSRGRTENIQY

v_gene: TRBV12-3/TRBV12-4
abundance: .
j_gene: TRBJ1-2
CDR3aa: ASSNGRKYGYT

v_gene: TRBV19
abundance: few
j_gene: TRBJ2-1
CDR3aa: ASGATRERDEQF

v_gene: TRBV7-9
abundance: .
j_gene: TRBJ2-5
CDR3aa: ASSLGVSREETQY

v_gene: TRBV4-3
abundance: few
j_gene: TRBJ2-7
CDR3aa: ASSQVAAARRSYEQY

v_gene: TRBV9
abundance: few
j_gene: TRBJ2-3
CDR3aa: ASSVEGLSTDTQY

v_gene: TRBV7-3
abundance: few
j_gene: TRBJ2-3
CDR3aa: ASSPGTTPFGDTQY

v_gene: TRBV27
abundance: .
j_gene: TRBJ1-6
CDR3aa: ASSLSSTPGTYNSPLH

v_gene: TRBV15
abundance: .
j_gene: TRBJ1-1
CDR3aa: ATSPWDRGTEAF

v_gene: TRBV11-2
abundance: .
j_gene: TRBJ2-1
CDR3aa: ASTRSEVMGNEQF

v_gene: TRBV5-1
abundance: .
j_gene: TRBJ2-5
CDR3aa: ASSLSVSQETQY

v_gene: TRBV6-6
abundance: few
j_gene: TRBJ1-6
CDR3aa: ASSPLSGTVYNSPLH

v_gene: TRBV15
abundance: .
j_gene: TRBJ2-5
CDR3aa: ATSRTGEGETQY

v_gene: TRBV11-3
abundance: .
j_gene: TRBJ2-6
CDR3aa: ASSFRTSSGANVLT